The 5 T cell receptor beta chains below were found in one sample sequenced in a study of spatial heterogeneity in lung cancer. TCRdb used MiXCR to reprocess the 5' RACE reads, holding one entry per CDR3 protein. The table has roughly 1,700 distinct CDR3 sequences, over 15% seen once; the top ten hold less than 50%. Time point given: sample taken at primary tumor resection. The input material, whole RNA from tumor, nontumor lung or frozen PBMC, was sequenced unsorted. The sequenced sample was PBMCs, obtained at surgery. The source of these receptors is a male donor with early-stage non-small cell lung cancer.

The chain uses TRBV4-1 and TRBJ2-7, with 9 bases aligning to TRBD2. J gave up 4 bases and V 3 bases, and 19 bases lay outside the gene matches. The CDR3 is 19 residues long. Germline values: CDR1 MGHRA, CDR2 YSYEKL. The CDR3 loop is CASSQSLGRARGGMYEQYF. CDR3 sequence (DNA): TGCGCCAGCAGCCAGTCGTTAGGCCGGGCGCGGGGGGGTATGTACGAGCAGTACTTC.

The rearrangement joins TRBV6-6 to TRBJ1-5; 7 bases line up with TRBD1. The CDR3 sequence is 16 residues long. V lost 5 bases to trimming and J lost 4 bases; unmatched junction nucleotides: 11. CDR1 is MNHNY and CDR2 is SVGAGI in the germline V gene (reference sequence). CDR3 residues: CASSNRGPKQNQPQHF. The CDR3 coding sequence is TGTGCCAGCAGTAACAGGGGACCTAAGCAGAATCAGCCCCAGCATTTT.

The J gene is TRBJ2-3, the V gene TRBV20-1; D remains unclear. V gave up 3 bases and J gave up 1 base, with 8 bases separating them. This CDR3 contains 13 residues. Germline V gene data show CDR1 as DFQATT and CDR2 as SNEGSKA (reference sequence). The CDR3 here is CSASWQRTDTQYF. For the CDR3, the DNA is TGCAGTGCTAGTTGGCAGCGCACAGATACGCAGTATTTT.

In its sample, this clonotype was seen many times. This CDR3 is CASSLEVYNEQFF. The CDR3 DNA follows: TGCGCCAGCAGCTTGGAAGTCTACAATGAGCAGTTCTTC. The chain joins TRBV5-1 to TRBJ2-1; unclear D gene. V was trimmed by 0 bases and J by 3 bases, leaving 4 bases between them. Per the germline V gene, CDR1 is SGHRS and CDR2 is YFSETQ. The CDR3 has 13 residues.

This clonotype is medium-sized by share. The gene calls are TRBV2 and TRBJ2-1, with 10 bases that match TRBD2. After removal of 3 bases from V and 15 bases from J, the junction contained 5 bases not matched to a gene. This CDR3 contains 12 residues. CDR1 and CDR2 (germline): SNHLY, FYNNEI. CDR3 amino acids: CASSDIAGGPFF. The CDR3, as DNA: TGTGCCAGCAGTGATATAGCGGGAGGTCCGTTCTTC.